This entry describes one T cell receptor (beta chain). In the source study's methods: For nucleated cells, counts were estimated from reference gene primer amplification. Clones were read by immunoSEQ multiplex PCR, and TCRdb kept only the in-frame ones, dropping some. For V, J and clone size, that table is used; D and trimming come from the DNA. The sample contains hundreds of thousands of clones, around 84% of which appear only once. This specimen comes from a study of blood T cell repertoires in COVID-19. About the research overall: The United States, Italy and Spain were the sources of the acute and convalescent COVID-19 samples. The analysed material was cDNA or gDNA that came from T cells, B-cell-depleted T cells, or PBMCs.

V gave up 0 bases and J gave up 4 bases, with 6 bases separating them. Germline values: CDR1 LGHNT, CDR2 FRNRAP. The CDR3 has 13 residues. The receptor was isolated from a man aged 18 to 35 who had recovered from COVID-19. The chain carries TRBV12-5 and TRBJ1-1; possible D gene TRBD1, 5 bases. Specimen: PBMCs or T cells enriched from blood (not recorded which). CDR3 nucleotides: TGTGCTAGTGGTTTGGTAGGGGTCACTGAAGCTTTCTTT. Its protein product is CASGLVGVTEAFF.